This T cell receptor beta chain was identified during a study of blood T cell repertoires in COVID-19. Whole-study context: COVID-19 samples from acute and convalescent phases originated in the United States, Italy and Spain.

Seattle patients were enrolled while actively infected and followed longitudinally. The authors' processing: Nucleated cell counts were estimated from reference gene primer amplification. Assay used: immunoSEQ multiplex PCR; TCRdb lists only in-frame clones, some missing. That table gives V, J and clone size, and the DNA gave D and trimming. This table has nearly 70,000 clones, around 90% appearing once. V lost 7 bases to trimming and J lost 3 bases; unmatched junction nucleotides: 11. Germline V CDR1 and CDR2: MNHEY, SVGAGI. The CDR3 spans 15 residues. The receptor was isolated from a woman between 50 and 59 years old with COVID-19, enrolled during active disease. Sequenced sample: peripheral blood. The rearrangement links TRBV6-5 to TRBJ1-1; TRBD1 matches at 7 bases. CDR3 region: CASIKGAERDTEAFF. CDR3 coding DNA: TGTGCCAGCATCAAGGGGGCGGAGAGGGACACTGAAGCTTTCTTT.